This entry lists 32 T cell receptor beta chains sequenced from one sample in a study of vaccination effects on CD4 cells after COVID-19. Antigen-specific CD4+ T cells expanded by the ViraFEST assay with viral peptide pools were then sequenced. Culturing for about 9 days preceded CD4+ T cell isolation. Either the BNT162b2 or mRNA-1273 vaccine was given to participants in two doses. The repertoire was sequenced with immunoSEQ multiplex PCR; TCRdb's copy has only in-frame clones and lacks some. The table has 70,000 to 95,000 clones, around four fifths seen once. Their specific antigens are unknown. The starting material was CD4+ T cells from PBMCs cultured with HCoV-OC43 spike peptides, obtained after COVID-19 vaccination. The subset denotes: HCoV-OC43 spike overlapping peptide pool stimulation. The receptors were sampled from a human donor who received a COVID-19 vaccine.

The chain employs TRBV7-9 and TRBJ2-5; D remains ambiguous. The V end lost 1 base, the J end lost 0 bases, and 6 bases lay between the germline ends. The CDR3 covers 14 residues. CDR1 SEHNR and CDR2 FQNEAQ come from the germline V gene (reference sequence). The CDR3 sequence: CASSLVDHQETQYF. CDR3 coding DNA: TGTGCCAGCAGCTTAGTCGACCACCAAGAGACCCAGTACTTC.

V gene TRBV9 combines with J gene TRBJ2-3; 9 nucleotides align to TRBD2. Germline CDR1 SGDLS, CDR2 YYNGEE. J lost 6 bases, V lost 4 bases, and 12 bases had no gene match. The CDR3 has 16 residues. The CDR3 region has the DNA TGTGCCAGCAGCAGGTACGGGAGGCTAGCGGGGGATACGCAGTATTTT. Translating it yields CASSRYGRLAGDTQYF.

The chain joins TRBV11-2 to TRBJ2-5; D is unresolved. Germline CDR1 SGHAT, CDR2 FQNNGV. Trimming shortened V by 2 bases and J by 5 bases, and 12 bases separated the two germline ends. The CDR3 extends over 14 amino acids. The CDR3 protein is CASSLSVGLETQYF. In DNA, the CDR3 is TGTGCCAGCAGCTTATCCGTAGGGTTGGAGACCCAGTACTTC.

CDR3 coding DNA: TGTGCCAGCAGCGGACAGCCCTACGAGCAGTACGTC. Its protein product is CASSGQPYEQYV. This chain joins TRBV28 and TRBJ2-7; TRBD1 is a possible D gene (6 bases). The ends were cut back, 6 bases at V and 2 bases at J, with 8 bases in the middle. The CDR3 is made up of 12 amino acids. Germline CDR1 MDHEN, CDR2 SYDVKM.

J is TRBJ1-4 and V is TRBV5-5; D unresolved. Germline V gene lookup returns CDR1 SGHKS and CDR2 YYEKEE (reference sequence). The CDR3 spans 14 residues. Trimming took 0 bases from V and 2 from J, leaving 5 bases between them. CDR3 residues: CASSLGPTNEKLFF. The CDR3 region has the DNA TGTGCCAGCAGCTTGGGGCCGACTAATGAAAAACTGTTTTTT. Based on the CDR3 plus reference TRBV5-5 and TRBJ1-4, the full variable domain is DAGVTQSPTHLIKTRGQQVTLRCSPISGHKSVSWYQQVLGQGPQFIFQYYEKEERGRGNFPDRFSARQFPNYSSELNVNALLLGDSALYLCASSLGPTNEKLFFGSGTQLSVL.

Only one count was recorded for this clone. The CDR3 DNA reads as TGCGCCAGCAGCTCGACAGGCAGGGAGGAGCAGTACGTC. This translates into CASSSTGREEQYV. The chain joins TRBV5-1 to TRBJ2-7; D might be TRBD1 (6 bases). Germline-derived CDR1 and CDR2 are SGHRS and YFSETQ. The CDR3 spans 13 residues. Between the trimmed V and J ends, which lost 3 bases and 7 bases, there was a span of 14 bases.

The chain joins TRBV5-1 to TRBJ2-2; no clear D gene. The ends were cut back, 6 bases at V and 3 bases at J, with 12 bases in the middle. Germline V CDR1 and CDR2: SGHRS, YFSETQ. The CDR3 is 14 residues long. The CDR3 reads CASNLYLDTGELFF. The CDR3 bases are TGCGCCAGCAACTTATACCTGGACACCGGGGAGCTGTTTTTT.

This chain's CDR3 is CASSYITGTRNTEAFF. CDR3 sequence (DNA): TGTGCCAGCAGTTACATTACCGGGACGAGGAACACTGAAGCTTTCTTT. The chain is built from TRBV6-5 and TRBJ1-1; perhaps TRBD1 as D (5 bases). This CDR3 comprises 16 residues. Germline-derived CDR1 and CDR2 are MNHEY and SVGAGI. Trimming left V 2 bases short and J 1 base short, with 14 bases between.

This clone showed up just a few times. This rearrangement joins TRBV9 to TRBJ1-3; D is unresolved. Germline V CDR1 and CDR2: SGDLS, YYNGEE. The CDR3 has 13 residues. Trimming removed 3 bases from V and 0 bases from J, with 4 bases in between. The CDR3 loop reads CASSANSGNTIYF. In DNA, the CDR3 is TGTGCCAGCAGCGCAAACTCTGGAAACACCATATATTTT.

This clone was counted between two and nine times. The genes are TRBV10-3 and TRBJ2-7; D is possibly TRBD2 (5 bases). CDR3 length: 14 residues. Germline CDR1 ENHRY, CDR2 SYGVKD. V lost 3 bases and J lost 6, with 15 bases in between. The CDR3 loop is CAISDPTRESEQYV. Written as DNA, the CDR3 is TGTGCCATCAGTGACCCCACGAGGGAAAGCGAGCAGTACGTC.

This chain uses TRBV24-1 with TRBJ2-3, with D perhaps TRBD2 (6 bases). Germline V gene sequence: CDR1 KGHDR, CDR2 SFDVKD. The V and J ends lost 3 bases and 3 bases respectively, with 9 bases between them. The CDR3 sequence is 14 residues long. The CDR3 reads CATSDPRETDTQYF. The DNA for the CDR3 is TGTGCCACCAGTGATCCGCGGGAAACAGATACGCAGTATTTT.

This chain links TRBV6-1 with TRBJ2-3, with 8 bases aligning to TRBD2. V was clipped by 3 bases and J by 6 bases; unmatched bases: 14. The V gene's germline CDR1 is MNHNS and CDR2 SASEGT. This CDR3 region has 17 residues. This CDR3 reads CASSDIQLAGYVDTQYF. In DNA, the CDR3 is TGTGCCAGCAGTGACATCCAGTTAGCGGGGTACGTGGATACGCAGTATTTT.

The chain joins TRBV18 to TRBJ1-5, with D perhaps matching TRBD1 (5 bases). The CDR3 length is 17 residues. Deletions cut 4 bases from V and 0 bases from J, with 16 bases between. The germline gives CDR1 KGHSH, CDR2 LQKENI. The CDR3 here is CASSREAGGNSNQPQHF. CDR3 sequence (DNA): TGTGCCAGCTCACGAGAGGCGGGGGGGAATAGCAATCAGCCCCAGCATTTT.

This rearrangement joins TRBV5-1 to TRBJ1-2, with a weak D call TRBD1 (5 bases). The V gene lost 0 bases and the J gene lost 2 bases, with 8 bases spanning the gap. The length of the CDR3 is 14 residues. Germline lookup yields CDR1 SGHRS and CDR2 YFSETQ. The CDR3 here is CASSLGTQNYGYTF. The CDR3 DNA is TGCGCCAGCAGCTTGGGGACACAGAACTATGGCTACACCTTC.

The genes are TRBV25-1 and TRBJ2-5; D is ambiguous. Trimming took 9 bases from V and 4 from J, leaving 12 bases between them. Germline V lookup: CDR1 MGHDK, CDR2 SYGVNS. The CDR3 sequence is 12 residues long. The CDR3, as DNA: TGTGCCAGTACTACGTTAAGAGAGACCCAGTACTTC. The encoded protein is CASTTLRETQYF.

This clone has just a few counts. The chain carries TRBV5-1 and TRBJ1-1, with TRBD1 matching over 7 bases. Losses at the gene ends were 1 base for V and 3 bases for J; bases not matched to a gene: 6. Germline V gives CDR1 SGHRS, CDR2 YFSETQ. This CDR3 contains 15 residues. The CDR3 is CASSLTGEGHTEAFF. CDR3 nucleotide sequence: TGCGCCAGCAGCTTGACAGGGGAGGGTCACACTGAAGCTTTCTTT.

The CDR3 coding sequence is TGTGCCAGTAGTATCGATGGAGGACAGCCCCAGCATTTT. This gives the protein CASSIDGGQPQHF. The rearrangement joins TRBV19 to TRBJ1-5; D is undetermined. The V end lost 3 bases, the J end lost 7 bases, and 10 bases lay between the germline ends. This CDR3 comprises 13 residues. Per germline, CDR1 LNHDA and CDR2 SQIVND (reference sequence).

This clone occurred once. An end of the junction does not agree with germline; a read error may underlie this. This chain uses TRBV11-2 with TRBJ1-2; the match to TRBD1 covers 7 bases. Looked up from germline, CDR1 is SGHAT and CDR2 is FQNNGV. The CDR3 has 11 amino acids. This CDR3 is CASSKTGWAHF. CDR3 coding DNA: TGTGCCAGCAGCAAGACAGGGTGGGCCCACTTC. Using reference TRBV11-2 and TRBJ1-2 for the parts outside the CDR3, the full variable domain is EAGVAQSPRYKIIEKRQSVAFWCNPISGHATLYWYQQILGQGPKLLIQFQNNGVVDDSQLPKDRFSAERLKGVDSTLKIQPAKLEDSAVYLCASSKTGWAHFGSGTRLTVV.

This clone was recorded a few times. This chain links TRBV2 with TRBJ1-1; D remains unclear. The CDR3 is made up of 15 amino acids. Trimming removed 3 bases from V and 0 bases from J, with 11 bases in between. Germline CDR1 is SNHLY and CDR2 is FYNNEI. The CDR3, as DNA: TGTGCCAGCAGTGATCTAAGCAGACTGAACACTGAAGCTTTCTTT. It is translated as CASSDLSRLNTEAFF.

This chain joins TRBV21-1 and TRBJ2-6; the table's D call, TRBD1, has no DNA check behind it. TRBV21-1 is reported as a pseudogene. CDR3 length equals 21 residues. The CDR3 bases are TGTGCCAGCGCCCCGCCAACCAGGGGGGACCCCCTTCCCTCTGGGGCCAACGTCCTGACTTTC. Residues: CASAPPTRGDPLPSGANVLTF.

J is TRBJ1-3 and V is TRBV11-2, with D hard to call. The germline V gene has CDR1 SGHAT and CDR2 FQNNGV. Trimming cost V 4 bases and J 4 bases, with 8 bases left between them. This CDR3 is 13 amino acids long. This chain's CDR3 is CASSSAFGNTIYF. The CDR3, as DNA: TGTGCCAGCAGCTCCGCCTTCGGAAACACCATATATTTT.

The CDR3 sequence is CASSKGTGSSYEQYV. CDR3 DNA: TGTGCCAGCAGCAAGGGAACGGGGAGCTCCTACGAGCAGTACGTC. The V call is TRBV21-1, the J call TRBJ2-7; the D call in the table, TRBD2, was not verified against the DNA. TRBV21-1 corresponds to a pseudogene. CDR3 length equals 15 residues.

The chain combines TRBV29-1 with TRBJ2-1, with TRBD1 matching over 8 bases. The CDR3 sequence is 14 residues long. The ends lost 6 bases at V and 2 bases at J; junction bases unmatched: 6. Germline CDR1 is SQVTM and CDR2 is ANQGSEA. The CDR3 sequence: CSVHDRGAYNEQFF. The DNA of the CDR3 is TGCAGCGTGCATGACAGGGGCGCCTACAATGAGCAGTTCTTC.

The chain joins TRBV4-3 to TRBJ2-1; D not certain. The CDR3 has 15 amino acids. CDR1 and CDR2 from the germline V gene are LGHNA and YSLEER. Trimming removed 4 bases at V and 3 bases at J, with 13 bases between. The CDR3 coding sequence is TGCGCCAGCAGCCCCTTTTCTGCCTTCTACAATGAGCAGTTCTTC. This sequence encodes CASSPFSAFYNEQFF.

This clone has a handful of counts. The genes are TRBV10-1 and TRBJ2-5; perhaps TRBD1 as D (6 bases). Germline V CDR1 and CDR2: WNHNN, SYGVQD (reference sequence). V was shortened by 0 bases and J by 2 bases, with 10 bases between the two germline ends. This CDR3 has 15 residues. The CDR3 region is CASSESGTSQETQYF. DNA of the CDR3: TGCGCCAGCAGTGAGTCAGGGACATCACAAGAGACCCAGTACTTC.

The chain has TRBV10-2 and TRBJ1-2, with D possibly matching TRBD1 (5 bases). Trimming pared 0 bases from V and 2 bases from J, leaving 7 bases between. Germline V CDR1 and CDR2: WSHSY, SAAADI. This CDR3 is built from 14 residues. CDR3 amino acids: CASSESSGNYGYTF. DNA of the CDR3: TGCGCCAGCAGTGAGTCTTCAGGGAACTATGGCTACACCTTC.

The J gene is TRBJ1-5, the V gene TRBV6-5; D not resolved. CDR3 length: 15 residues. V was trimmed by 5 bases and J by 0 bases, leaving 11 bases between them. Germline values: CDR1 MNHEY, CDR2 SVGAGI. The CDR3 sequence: CASSQIPYSNQPQHF. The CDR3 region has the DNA TGTGCCAGCAGTCAAATCCCGTATAGCAATCAGCCCCAGCATTTT.

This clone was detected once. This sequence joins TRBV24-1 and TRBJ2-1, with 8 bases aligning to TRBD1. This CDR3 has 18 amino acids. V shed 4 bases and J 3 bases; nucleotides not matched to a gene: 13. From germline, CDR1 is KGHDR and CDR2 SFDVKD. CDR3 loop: CATSDTVVRTGNYNEQFF. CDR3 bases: TGTGCCACCAGTGACACGGTCGTTCGGACAGGGAACTACAATGAGCAGTTCTTC.

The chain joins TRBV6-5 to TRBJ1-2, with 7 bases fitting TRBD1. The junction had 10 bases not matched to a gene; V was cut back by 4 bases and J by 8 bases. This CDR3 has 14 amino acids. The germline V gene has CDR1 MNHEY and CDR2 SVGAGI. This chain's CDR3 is CASSFLGQLSGYTF. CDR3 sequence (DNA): TGTGCCAGCAGTTTCCTGGGACAGCTTAGCGGCTACACCTTC.

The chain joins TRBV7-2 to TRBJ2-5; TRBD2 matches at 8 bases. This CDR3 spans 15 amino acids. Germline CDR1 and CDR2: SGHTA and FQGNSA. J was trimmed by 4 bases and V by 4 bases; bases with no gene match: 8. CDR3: CASSSYGGGRETQYF. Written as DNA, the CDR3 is TGTGCCAGCAGCTCATACGGGGGGGGACGAGAGACCCAGTACTTC.

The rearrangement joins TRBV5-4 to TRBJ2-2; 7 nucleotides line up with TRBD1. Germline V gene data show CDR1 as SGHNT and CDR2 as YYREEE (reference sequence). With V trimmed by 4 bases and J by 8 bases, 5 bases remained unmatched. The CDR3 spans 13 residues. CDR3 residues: CASSVDRDGELFF. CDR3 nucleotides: TGTGCCAGCAGCGTTGACAGGGATGGGGAGCTGTTTTTT.

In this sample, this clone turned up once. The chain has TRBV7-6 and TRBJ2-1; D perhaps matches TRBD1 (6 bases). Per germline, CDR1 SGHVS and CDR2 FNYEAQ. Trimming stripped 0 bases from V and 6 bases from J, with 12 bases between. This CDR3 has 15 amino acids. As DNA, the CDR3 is TGTGCCAGCAGCTTAGCGCAGCCAGGGGCCAATGAGCAGTTCTTC. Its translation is CASSLAQPGANEQFF. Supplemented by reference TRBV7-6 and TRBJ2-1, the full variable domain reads GAGVSQSPRYKVTKRGQDVALRCDPISGHVSLYWYRQALGQGPEFLTYFNYEAQQDKSGLPNDRFSAERPEGSISTLTIQRTEQRDSAMYRCASSLAQPGANEQFFGPGTRLTVL.